This T cell receptor beta chain was recovered during a study of blood T cell repertoires in COVID-19. About the research overall: Specimens from acute and convalescent COVID-19 originated in the United States, Italy and Spain.

Under the authors' procedure: For nucleated cells, counts were estimated from reference gene primer amplification. The data were produced by immunoSEQ multiplex PCR, yet TCRdb's version contains in-frame clones alone and is incomplete. The DNA gave D and trimming, while V, J and clone size come from that table. The sample lists approximately 300,000 clones, 85% to 90% occurring once. The CDR3 is 13 residues long. V shed 5 bases and J shed 5 bases, with 12 bases lying between them. Germline V gene lookup returns CDR1 SGHDN and CDR2 FVKESK. Seattle's enrolled individuals joined amid active infection and were then monitored longitudinally.

V usage is TRBV14 and J usage is TRBJ1-1; D gene uncertain. Material for sequencing was peripheral blood. The sequence derives from a woman under 40 with COVID-19, enrolled during active disease. CDR3 bases: TGTGCCAGCAGCTTCAGACGGGGTACTGAAGCTTTCTTT. Its protein product is CASSFRRGTEAFF.